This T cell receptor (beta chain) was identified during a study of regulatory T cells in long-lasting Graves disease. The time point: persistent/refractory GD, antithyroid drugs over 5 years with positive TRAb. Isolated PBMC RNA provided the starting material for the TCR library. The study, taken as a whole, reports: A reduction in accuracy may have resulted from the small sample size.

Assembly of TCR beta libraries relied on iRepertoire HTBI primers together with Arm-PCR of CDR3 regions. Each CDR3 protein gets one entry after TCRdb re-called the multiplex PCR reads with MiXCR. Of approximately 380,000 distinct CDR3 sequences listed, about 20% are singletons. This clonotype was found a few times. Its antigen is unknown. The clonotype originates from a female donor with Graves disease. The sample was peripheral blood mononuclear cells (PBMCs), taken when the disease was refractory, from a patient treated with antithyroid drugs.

The DNA of the CDR3 is TGTGCCTCCCGGGCAGCCGTTCATAATTCACCCCTCCACTTT. It is translated as CASRAAVHNSPLHF. J is TRBJ1-6 and V is TRBV12-3 or TRBV12-4; D is uncertain. This CDR3 comprises 14 residues. Trimming removed 11 bases from V and 5 bases from J, with 16 bases in between.